This T cell receptor (beta chain) was recovered during a study of cytomegalovirus exposure and HLA in healthy donors. Across the whole study: Earlier results showed approximately 110 million unique TCR beta sequences derived from about 179 million T cells.

PCR was performed using 60 Vbeta and 13 Jbeta primers. The protocol was immunoSEQ multiplex PCR, while the TCRdb copy is restricted to in-frame clones and leaves out a portion. The sample shows 110,000 to 150,000 clones, roughly three quarters of them seen only once. Germline V gene sequence: CDR1 KGHSH, CDR2 LQKENI. The CDR3 totals 16 residues. Trimming removed 3 bases from V and 2 bases from J, with 14 bases in between. In the case of this clone: The antigen remains undetermined.

General study results and limits: Testing in vitro showed a few CMV-associated chains specific for CMV antigens. TRBV6-2, TRBV6-3 and some other V segments were unresolvable in 87-base-pair reads.

The V and J genes are TRBV18 and TRBJ2-1; D might be TRBD2 (6 bases). What was sequenced was PBMCs. This receptor was identified in a woman in her twenties or thirties in good health and CMV-seronegative. The CDR3 DNA reads as TGTGCCAGCTCACCTCGGCTAGCGTCCGCCTACAATGAGCAGTTCTTC. Protein product: CASSPRLASAYNEQFF.